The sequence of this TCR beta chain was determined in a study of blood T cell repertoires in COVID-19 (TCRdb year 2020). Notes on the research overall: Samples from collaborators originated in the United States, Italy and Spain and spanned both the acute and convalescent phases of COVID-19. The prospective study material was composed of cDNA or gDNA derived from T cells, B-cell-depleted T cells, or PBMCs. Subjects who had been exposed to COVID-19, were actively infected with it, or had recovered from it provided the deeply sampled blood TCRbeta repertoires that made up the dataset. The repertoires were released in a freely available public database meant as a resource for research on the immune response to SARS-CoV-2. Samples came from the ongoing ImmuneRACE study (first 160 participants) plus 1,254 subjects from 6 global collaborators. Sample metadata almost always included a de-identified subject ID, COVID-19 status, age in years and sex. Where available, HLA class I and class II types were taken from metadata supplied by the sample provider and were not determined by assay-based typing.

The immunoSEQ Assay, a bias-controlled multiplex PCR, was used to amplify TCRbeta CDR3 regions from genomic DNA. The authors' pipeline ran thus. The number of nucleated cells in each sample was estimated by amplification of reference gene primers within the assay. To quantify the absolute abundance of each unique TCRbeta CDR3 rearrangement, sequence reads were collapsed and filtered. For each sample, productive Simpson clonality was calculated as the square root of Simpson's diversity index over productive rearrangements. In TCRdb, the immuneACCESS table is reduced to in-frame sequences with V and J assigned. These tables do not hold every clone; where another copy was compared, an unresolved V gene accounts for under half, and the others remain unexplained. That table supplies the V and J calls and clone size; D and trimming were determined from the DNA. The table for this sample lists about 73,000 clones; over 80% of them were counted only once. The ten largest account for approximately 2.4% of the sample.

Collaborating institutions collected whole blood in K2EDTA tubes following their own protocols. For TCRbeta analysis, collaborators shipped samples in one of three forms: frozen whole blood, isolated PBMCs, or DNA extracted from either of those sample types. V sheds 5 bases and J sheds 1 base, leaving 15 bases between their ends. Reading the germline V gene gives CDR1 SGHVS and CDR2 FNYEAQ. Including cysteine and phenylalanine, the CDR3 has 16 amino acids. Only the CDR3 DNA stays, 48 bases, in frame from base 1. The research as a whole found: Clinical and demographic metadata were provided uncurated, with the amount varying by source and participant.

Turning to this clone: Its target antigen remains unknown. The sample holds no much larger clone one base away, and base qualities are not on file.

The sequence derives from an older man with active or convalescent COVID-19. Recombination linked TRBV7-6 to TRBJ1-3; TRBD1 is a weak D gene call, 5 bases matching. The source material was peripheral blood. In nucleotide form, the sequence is TGTGCCAGCAGCGGGGCGGTGATTAGATCTGGAAACACCATATATTTT. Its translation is CASSGAVIRSGNTIYF.